Listed below are T cell receptor beta chains from one sample, sequenced in a study of OX40 agonist ivuxolimab in advanced cancers. Generated by immunoSEQ multiplex PCR, the TCRdb table keeps only in-frame clones and is missing some. The sample has 40,000 to 60,000 clones; roughly nine tenths are singletons. The material sequenced was CD4+ or CD8+ T cells sorted from blood, taken in a trial of the OX40 agonist ivuxolimab. The receptors were sampled from an adult with an advanced solid tumor such as melanoma, head and neck, liver or kidney cancer. Both conserved end residues are part of each CDR3. Each record gives: V gene, J gene, CDR3 protein.

V gene: TRBV7-9
J gene: TRBJ1-6
CDR3 protein: CASSSRDRTNSPLHF

V gene: TRBV29-1
J gene: TRBJ2-7
CDR3 protein: CSVGTASSYEQYF

V gene: TRBV9
J gene: TRBJ2-1
CDR3 protein: CASSETSGRFNEQFF

V gene: TRBV30
J gene: TRBJ1-1
CDR3 protein: CAWSAQVNTEAFF

V gene: TRBV5-4
J gene: TRBJ1-2
CDR3 protein: CASSLGTGGLMGGYTF

V gene: TRBV2
J gene: TRBJ1-4
CDR3 protein: CASTPQGQPNEKLFF

V gene: TRBV13
J gene: TRBJ2-1
CDR3 protein: CASRPRRTSGSVPYNEQFF

V gene: TRBV5-1
J gene: TRBJ2-7
CDR3 protein: CASSPGDRSYEQYF

V gene: TRBV6-1
J gene: TRBJ1-6
CDR3 protein: CASRGNNSPLHF

V gene: TRBV18
J gene: TRBJ2-1
CDR3 protein: CASSLGTGVYNEQFF

V gene: TRBV28
J gene: TRBJ2-3
CDR3 protein: CASSFSGTDTQYF

V gene: TRBV28
J gene: TRBJ2-6
CDR3 protein: CASSFVRAGANVLTF

V gene: TRBV29-1
J gene: TRBJ1-5
CDR3 protein: CSVETAPGQPQHF

V gene: TRBV28
J gene: TRBJ1-4
CDR3 protein: CASSLGQPEKLFF

V gene: TRBV28
J gene: TRBJ2-3
CDR3 protein: CASSFRGQLSSTDTQYF

V gene: TRBV20-1
J gene: TRBJ2-5
CDR3 protein: CSAIGETQYF

V gene: TRBV27
J gene: TRBJ1-6
CDR3 protein: CASSTDRGNSPLHF

V gene: TRBV2
J gene: TRBJ2-1
CDR3 protein: CASSPTPGLRTYNEQFF

V gene: TRBV5-8
J gene: TRBJ1-1
CDR3 protein: CASSLIRLSEAFF

V gene: TRBV6-6
J gene: TRBJ1-1
CDR3 protein: CASSYEGMNTEAFF

V gene: TRBV7-9
J gene: TRBJ2-3
CDR3 protein: CASSFVIGTDTQYF

V gene: TRBV7-2
J gene: TRBJ2-6
CDR3 protein: CASSKTGQGGGANVLTF

V gene: TRBV11-2
J gene: TRBJ2-3
CDR3 protein: CASSLRGSGTDTQYF

V gene: TRBV28
J gene: TRBJ1-4
CDR3 protein: CASSDPGGGEKLFF

V gene: TRBV7-8
J gene: TRBJ2-5
CDR3 protein: CASSRDRGETQYF

V gene: TRBV7-3
J gene: TRBJ2-1
CDR3 protein: CASSLLGLADNEQFF

V gene: TRBV9
J gene: TRBJ1-2
CDR3 protein: CASSGGNYGYTF

V gene: TRBV25-1
J gene: TRBJ2-2
CDR3 protein: CASSEYRATGELFF

V gene: TRBV13
J gene: TRBJ2-1
CDR3 protein: CASSLLNEQFF

V gene: TRBV6-1
J gene: TRBJ2-7
CDR3 protein: CASRKAGEVYEQYF

V gene: TRBV7-6
J gene: TRBJ2-5
CDR3 protein: CASSLSPTGPKETQYF

V gene: TRBV29-1
J gene: TRBJ1-2
CDR3 protein: CSVDPGHNYDYTF

V gene: TRBV7-2
J gene: TRBJ2-2
CDR3 protein: CASSLTGGVTGELFF

V gene: TRBV7-6
J gene: TRBJ1-5
CDR3 protein: CASSAGTGQPQHF

V gene: TRBV19
J gene: TRBJ2-2
CDR3 protein: CASSGLAGITGELFF

V gene: TRBV9
J gene: TRBJ1-5
CDR3 protein: CASNGTGNQPQHF

V gene: TRBV6-6
J gene: TRBJ2-5
CDR3 protein: CASSSAGVPGETQYF

V gene: TRBV15
J gene: TRBJ1-1
CDR3 protein: CATSRDGDRTEAFF

V gene: TRBV7-9
J gene: TRBJ2-7
CDR3 protein: CASSFGVAGTQYF

V gene: TRBV19
J gene: TRBJ2-7
CDR3 protein: CASNPGQGSYEQYF

V gene: TRBV5-1
J gene: TRBJ2-7
CDR3 protein: CASSFSGSYEQYF

V gene: TRBV6-1
J gene: TRBJ1-3
CDR3 protein: CAVQGVNSGNTIYF

V gene: TRBV5-3
J gene: TRBJ2-3
CDR3 protein: CARSTVTSGRSDTQYF

V gene: TRBV7-2
J gene: TRBJ2-3
CDR3 protein: CASSYQRGGWTDTQYF

V gene: TRBV10-2
J gene: TRBJ1-2
CDR3 protein: CASNRGARYGYTF

V gene: TRBV19
J gene: TRBJ2-2
CDR3 protein: CASREGTTGELFF

V gene: TRBV19
J gene: TRBJ1-1
CDR3 protein: CASSISGETEAFF

V gene: TRBV7-6
J gene: TRBJ2-7
CDR3 protein: CASSLGGAGGWNEQYF

V gene: TRBV6-5
J gene: TRBJ1-4
CDR3 protein: CASRGAGSEKLFF

V gene: TRBV2
J gene: TRBJ1-4
CDR3 protein: CATQGAAQDEKLFF